This T cell receptor (beta chain) was sequenced during a study of blood T cell repertoires in COVID-19. Study information: Whether acute or convalescent, the COVID-19 samples came from the United States, Italy and Spain. The analysed material was cDNA or gDNA that came from T cells, B-cell-depleted T cells, or PBMCs.

The Seattle patients, enrolled during active infection, were followed longitudinally. Losses at the gene ends were 5 bases for V and 3 bases for J; bases not matched to a gene: 6. The germline V gene has CDR1 SGHNT and CDR2 YYREEE (reference sequence). The CDR3 is 17 residues long. The protocol was immunoSEQ multiplex PCR, while the TCRdb copy is restricted to in-frame clones and leaves out a portion. Of about 160,000 clones in the sample, 79% were seen once. Input material: peripheral blood. The chain combines TRBV5-4 with TRBJ2-2; 14 bases agree with TRBD2. The source is a woman in her sixties with COVID-19, enrolled during active disease. Written as DNA, the CDR3 is TGTGCCAGCAGTTCGACTAGCGGGGGGGCCCACACCGGGGAGCTGTTTTTT. Its protein product is CASSSTSGGAHTGELFF. The variable domain in full, with the rest retrieved from reference TRBV5-4 and TRBJ2-2, is ETGVTQSPTHLIKTRGQQVTLRCSSQSGHNTVSWYQQALGQGPQFIFQYYREEENGRGNFPPRFSGLQFPNYSSELNVNALELDDSALYLCASSSTSGGAHTGELFFGEGSRLTVL.